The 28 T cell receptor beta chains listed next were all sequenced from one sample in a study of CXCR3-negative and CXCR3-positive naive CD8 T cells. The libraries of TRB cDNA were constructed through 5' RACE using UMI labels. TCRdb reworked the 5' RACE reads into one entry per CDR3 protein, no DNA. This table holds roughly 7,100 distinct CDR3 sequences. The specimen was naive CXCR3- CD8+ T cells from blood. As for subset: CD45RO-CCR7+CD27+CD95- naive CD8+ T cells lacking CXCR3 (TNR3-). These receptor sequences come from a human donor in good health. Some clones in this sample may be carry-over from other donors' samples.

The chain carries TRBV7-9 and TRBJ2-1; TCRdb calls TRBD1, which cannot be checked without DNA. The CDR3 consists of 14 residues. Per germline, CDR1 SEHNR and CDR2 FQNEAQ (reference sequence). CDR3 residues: CASSGGASYNEQFF.

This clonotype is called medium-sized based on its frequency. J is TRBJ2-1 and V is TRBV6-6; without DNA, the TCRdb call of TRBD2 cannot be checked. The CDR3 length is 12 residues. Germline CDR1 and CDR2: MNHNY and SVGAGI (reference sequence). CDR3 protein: CASGTRVSPEFF.

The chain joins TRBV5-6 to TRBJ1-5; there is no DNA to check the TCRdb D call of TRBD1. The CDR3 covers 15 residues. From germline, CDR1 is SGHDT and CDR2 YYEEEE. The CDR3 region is CASSFTGVTNQPQHF.

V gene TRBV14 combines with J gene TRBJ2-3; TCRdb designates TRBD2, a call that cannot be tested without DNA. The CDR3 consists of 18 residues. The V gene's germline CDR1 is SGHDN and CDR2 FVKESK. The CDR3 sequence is CASSLRLAGDFGTDTQYF.

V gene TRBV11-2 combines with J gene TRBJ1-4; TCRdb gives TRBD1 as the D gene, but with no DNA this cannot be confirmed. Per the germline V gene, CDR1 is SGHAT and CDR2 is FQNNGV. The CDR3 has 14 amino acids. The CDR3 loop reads CASSRAGAREKLFF.

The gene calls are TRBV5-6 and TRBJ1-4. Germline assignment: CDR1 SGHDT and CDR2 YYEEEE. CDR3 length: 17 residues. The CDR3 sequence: CASSLLTSGTTNEKLFF.

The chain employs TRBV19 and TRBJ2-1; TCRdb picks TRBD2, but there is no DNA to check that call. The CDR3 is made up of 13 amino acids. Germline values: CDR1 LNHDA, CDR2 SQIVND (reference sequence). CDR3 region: CASSPTSKNEQFF.

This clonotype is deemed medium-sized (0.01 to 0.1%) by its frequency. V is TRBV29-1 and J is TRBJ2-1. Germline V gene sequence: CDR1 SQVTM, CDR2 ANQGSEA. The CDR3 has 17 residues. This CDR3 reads CSVEDDLEISSYNEQFF.

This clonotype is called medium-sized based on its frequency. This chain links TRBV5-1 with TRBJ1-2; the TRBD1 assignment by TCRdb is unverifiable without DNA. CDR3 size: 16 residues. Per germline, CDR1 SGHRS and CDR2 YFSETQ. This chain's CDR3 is CASSLAPTDSNYGYTF. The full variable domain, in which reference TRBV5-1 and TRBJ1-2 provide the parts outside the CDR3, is KAGVTQTPRYLIKTRGQQVTLSCSPISGHRSVSWYQQTPGQGLQFLFEYFSETQRNKGNFPGRFSGRQFSNSRSEMNVSTLELGDSALYLCASSLAPTDSNYGYTFGSGTRLTVV.

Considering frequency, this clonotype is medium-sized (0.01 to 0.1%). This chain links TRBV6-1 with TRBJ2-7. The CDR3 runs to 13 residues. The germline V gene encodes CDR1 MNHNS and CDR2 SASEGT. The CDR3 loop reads CASSESGPYEQYF.

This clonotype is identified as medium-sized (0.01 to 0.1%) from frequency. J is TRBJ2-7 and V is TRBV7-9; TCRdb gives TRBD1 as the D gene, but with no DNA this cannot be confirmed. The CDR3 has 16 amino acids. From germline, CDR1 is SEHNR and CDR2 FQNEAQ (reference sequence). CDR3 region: CASSTDRGQGPYEQYF.

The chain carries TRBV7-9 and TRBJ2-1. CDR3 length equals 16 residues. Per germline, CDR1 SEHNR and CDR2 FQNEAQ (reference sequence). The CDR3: CASSLQDSTAYNEQFF.

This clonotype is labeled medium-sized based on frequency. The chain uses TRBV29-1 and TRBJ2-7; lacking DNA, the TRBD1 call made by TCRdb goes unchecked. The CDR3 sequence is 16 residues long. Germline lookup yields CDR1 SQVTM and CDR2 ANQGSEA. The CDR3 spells CSVGIGPGGHFYEQYF.

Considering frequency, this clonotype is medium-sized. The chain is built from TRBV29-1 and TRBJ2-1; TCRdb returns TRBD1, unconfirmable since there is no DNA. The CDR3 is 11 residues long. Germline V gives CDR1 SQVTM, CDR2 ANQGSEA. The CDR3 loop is CSVLRGDEQFF.

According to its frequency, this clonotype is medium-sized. The CDR3 sequence is CASSPGQGMYEQYF. The chain joins TRBV5-1 to TRBJ2-7; there is no DNA to check the TCRdb D call of TRBD1. Germline V CDR1 and CDR2: SGHRS, YFSETQ. The CDR3 is 14 residues long.

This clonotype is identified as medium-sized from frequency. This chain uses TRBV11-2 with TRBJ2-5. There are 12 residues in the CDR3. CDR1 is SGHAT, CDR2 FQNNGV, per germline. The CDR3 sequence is CASSSLQETQYF.

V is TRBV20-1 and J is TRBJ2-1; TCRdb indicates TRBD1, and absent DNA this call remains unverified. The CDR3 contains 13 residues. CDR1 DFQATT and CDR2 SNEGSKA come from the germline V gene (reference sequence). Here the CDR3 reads CSVGGADTMEQFF.

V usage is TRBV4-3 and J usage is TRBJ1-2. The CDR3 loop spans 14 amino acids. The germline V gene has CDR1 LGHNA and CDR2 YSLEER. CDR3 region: CASSPGEGNYGYTF.

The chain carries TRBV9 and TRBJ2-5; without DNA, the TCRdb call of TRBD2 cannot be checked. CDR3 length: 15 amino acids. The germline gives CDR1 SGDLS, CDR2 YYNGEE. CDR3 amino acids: CASSPRPSDEETLYF.

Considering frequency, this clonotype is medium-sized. CDR3 residues: CASSRIEGGEQYF. This chain links TRBV5-1 with TRBJ2-7; TCRdb calls TRBD1, which cannot be checked without DNA. The CDR3 totals 13 residues. CDR1 and CDR2 from the germline V gene are SGHRS and YFSETQ.

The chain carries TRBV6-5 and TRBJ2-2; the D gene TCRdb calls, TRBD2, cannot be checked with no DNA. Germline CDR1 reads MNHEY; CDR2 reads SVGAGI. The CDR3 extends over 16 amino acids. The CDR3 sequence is CASSRIAGGSTGELFF.

This chain's CDR3 is CSVRGTLYEQYF. The V gene is TRBV29-1, the J gene TRBJ2-7; TCRdb gives TRBD2 as the D gene, but with no DNA this cannot be confirmed. Germline CDR1 is SQVTM and CDR2 is ANQGSEA. This CDR3 region has 12 residues.

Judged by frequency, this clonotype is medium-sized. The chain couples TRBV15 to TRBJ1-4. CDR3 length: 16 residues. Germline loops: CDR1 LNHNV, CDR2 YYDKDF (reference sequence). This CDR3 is CATSRDRGSDNEKLFF.

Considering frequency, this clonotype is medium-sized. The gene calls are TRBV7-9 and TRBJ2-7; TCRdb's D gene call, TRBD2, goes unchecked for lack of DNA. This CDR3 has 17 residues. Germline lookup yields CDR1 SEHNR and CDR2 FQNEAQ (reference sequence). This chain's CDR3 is CASRGGLADASDYEQYF.

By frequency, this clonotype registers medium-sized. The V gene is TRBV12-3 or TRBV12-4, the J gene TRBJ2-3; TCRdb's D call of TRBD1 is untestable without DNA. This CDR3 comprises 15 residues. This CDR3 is CASSSPRAITDTQYF.

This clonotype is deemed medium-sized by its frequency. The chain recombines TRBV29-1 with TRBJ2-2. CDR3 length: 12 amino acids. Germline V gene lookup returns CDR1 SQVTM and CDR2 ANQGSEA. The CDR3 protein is CSVSLNTGELFF.

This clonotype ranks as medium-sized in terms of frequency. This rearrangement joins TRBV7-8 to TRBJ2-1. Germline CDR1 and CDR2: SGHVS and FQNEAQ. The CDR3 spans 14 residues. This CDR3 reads CASSLSMVYNEQFF.

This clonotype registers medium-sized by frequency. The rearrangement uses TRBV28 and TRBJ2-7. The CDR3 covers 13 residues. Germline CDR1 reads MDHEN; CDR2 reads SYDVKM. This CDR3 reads CASRQVSRYEQYF.